This TCR beta chain was captured by sequencing in a study of spatial heterogeneity in lung cancer. Study overall: Fewer alpha-chain than beta-chain sequences were consistently detected.

This CDR3 region has 17 residues. The V gene lost 5 bases and the J gene lost 1 base, with 17 bases spanning the gap. In germline, CDR1 is SEHNR, CDR2 FQNEAQ (reference sequence). On each TCR cDNA molecule, a unique molecular identifier was present. TCRdb independently ran MiXCR on the 5' RACE reads; one entry per CDR3 protein. The profile shows roughly 46,000 distinct CDR3 sequences, 12% of them singletons. This clonotype was counted only a few times. Its antigen is currently unknown. The time point here: sample taken at primary tumor resection. Researchers sequenced whole RNA taken from tumor, nontumor lung or frozen PBMC without sorting. Samples were obtained from around 73 donors, all untreated early-stage non-small cell lung cancer patients. Findings and limits, study-wide: Ubiquitous expanded tumor TCRs showed up in blood more at resection than follow-up.

The sample here was PBMCs, taken at surgery. The TCR was taken from a female donor with early-stage non-small cell lung cancer. The chain links TRBV7-9 to TRBJ2-2, with D perhaps matching TRBD1 or TRBD2 (5 bases each). CDR3 loop: CASSPWDLTMNTGELFF. CDR3 nucleotide sequence: TGTGCCAGCAGCCCCTGGGACCTTACGATGAACACCGGGGAGCTGTTTTTT.